This TCR beta chain was obtained from a study of blood T cells in healthy people across ages. Study conclusions and caveats: Higher diversity and more naive CD4+ cells were features of long-lived donors, compared to aged donors. Per million T cells, TCR beta diversity dropped about linearly as age rose.

Together with a sample-barcoded 5' primer, a J-beta primer mix was included in a second PCR lasting about 7 to 12 cycles. TCRdb recomputed calls from the 5' RACE reads with MiXCR, one row per CDR3 protein. The sample has about 1,600,000 distinct CDR3 sequences, about 40% seen once. Of note for this clonotype: Its antigen is as yet unknown.

The donors, all healthy, were Caucasians living in Russia, aged about 6 to 100. Germline V gene data show CDR1 as SGHRS and CDR2 as YFSETQ. CDR3 length equals 16 residues. V lost 0 bases, J lost 6 bases, and 8 bases stayed unmatched. The receptor comes from a young woman in good health. The chain employs TRBV5-1 and TRBJ2-3; 9 bases are a match to TRBD2. What was sequenced was blood. CDR3 bases: TGCGCCAGCAGCTTGGTGTTAGCGGGAGAGGAGGATACGCAGTATTTT. Translating gives CASSLVLAGEEDTQYF.